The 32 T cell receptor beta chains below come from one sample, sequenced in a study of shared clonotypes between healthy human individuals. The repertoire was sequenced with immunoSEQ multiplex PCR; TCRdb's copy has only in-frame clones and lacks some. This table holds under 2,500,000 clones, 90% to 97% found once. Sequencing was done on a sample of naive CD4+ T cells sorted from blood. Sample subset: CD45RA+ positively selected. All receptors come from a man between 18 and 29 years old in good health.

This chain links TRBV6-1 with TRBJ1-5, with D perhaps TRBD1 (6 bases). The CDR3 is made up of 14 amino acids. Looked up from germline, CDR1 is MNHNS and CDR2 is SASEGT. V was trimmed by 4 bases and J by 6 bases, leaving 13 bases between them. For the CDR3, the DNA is TGTGCCAGCAGTGTAGGGGGGCCTGGTCAGCCCCAGCATTTT. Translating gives CASSVGGPGQPQHF.

CDR3 nucleotides: TGCGCCAGCAGCTTGATCCCAGGGTATACCGGGGAGCTGTTTTTT. The encoded protein is CASSLIPGYTGELFF. The chain employs TRBV5-1 and TRBJ2-2; a weak D match, TRBD1 (5 bases). Per germline, CDR1 SGHRS and CDR2 YFSETQ. Trimming left V 1 base short and J 5 bases short, with 12 bases between. This CDR3 contains 15 residues.

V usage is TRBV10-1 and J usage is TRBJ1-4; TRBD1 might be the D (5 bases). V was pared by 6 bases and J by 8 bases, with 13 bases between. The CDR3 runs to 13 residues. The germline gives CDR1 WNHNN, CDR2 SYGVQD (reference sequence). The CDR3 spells CASSGGNGEKLFF. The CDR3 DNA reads TGCGCCAGCAGCGGGGGTAACGGGGAAAAACTGTTTTTT.

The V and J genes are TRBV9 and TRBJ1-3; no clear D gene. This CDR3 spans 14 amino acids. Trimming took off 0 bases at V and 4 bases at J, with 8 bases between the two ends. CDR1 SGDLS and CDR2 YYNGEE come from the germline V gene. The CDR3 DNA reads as TGTGCCAGCAGCGTAGGGGAGGTCGGAAACACCATATATTTT. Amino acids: CASSVGEVGNTIYF.

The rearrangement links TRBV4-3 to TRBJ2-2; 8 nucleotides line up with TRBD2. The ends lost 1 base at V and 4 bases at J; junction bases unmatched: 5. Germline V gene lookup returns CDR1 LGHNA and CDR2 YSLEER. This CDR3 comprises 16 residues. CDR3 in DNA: TGCGCCAGCAGCCAAGGTGCGAGCGGGAGCACCGGGGAGCTGTTTTTT. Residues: CASSQGASGSTGELFF.

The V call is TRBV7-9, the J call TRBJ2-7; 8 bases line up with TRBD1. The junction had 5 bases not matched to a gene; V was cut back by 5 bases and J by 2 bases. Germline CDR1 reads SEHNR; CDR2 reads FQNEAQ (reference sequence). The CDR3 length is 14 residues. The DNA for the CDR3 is TGTGCCAGCAGCCGACAGGGGTCCACCTACGAGCAGTACTTC. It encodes CASSRQGSTYEQYF.

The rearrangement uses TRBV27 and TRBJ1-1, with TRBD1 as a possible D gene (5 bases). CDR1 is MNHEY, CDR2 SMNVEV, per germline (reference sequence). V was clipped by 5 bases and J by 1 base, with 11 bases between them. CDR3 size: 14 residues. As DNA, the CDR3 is TGTGCCAGCAGTCCCGGACATTGGAACACTGAAGCTTTCTTT. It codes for CASSPGHWNTEAFF.

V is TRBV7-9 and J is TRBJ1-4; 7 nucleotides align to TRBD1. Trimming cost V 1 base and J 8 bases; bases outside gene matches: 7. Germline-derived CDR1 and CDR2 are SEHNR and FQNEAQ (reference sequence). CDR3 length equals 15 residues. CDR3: CASSLGDRSTEKLFF. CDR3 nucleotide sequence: TGTGCCAGCAGCTTAGGGGACAGAAGCACAGAAAAACTGTTTTTT.

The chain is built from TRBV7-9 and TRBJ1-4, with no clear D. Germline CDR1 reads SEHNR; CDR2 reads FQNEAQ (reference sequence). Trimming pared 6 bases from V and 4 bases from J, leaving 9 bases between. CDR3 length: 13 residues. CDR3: CASRPTFNEKLFF. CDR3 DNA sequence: TGTGCCAGCAGACCCACGTTTAATGAAAAACTGTTTTTT. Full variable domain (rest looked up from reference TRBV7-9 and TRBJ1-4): DTGVSQNPRHKITKRGQNVTFRCDPISEHNRLYWYRQTLGQGPEFLTYFQNEAQLEKSRLLSDRFSAERPKGSFSTLEIQRTEQGDSAMYLCASRPTFNEKLFFGSGTQLSVL.

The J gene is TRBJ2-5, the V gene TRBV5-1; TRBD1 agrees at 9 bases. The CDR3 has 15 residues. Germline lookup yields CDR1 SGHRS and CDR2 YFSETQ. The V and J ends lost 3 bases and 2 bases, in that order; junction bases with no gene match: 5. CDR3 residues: CASSWSGTGQETQYF. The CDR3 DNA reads TGCGCCAGCAGCTGGTCCGGGACAGGGCAAGAGACCCAGTACTTC.

The CDR3 DNA follows: TGTGCCAGCAGGGATCAGACTAGCGGGAGTGTCGAGCAGTACTTC. Translated: CASRDQTSGSVEQYF. The V gene is TRBV2, the J gene TRBJ2-7; 12 bases line up with TRBD2. From germline, CDR1 is SNHLY and CDR2 FYNNEI. The CDR3 length is 15 residues. J gave up 6 bases and V 6 bases, and 9 bases lay outside the gene matches.

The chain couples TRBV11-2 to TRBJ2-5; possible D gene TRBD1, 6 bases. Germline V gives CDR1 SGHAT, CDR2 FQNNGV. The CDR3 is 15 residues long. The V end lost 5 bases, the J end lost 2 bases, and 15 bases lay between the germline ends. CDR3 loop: CASSTNRGQQETQYF. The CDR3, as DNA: TGTGCCAGCAGCACAAACCGCGGACAGCAAGAGACCCAGTACTTC.

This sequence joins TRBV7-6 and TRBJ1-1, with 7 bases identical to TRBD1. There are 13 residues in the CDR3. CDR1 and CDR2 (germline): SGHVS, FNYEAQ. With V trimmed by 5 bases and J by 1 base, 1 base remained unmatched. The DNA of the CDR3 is TGTGCCAGCAGCCGACAGGGGAACACTGAAGCTTTCTTT. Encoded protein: CASSRQGNTEAFF. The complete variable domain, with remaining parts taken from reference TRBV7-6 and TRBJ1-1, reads GAGVSQSPRYKVTKRGQDVALRCDPISGHVSLYWYRQALGQGPEFLTYFNYEAQQDKSGLPNDRFSAERPEGSISTLTIQRTEQRDSAMYRCASSRQGNTEAFFGQGTRLTVV.

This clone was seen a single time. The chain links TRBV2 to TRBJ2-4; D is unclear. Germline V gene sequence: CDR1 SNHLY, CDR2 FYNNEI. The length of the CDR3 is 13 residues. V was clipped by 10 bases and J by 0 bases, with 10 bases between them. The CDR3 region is CAIQLEAKNIQYF. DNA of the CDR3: TGTGCCATCCAGCTAGAAGCCAAAAACATTCAGTACTTC.

CDR3 nucleotides: TGTGCCAGCTCACCTCTTTTCGGGACCCCACAGGATACGCAGTATTTT. Amino acid sequence: CASSPLFGTPQDTQYF. The rearrangement uses TRBV18 and TRBJ2-3, with D perhaps matching TRBD1 or TRBD2 (5 bases each). CDR1 and CDR2 (germline): KGHSH, LQKENI. The CDR3 totals 16 residues. Trimming took 3 bases from V and 6 from J, leaving 19 bases between them.

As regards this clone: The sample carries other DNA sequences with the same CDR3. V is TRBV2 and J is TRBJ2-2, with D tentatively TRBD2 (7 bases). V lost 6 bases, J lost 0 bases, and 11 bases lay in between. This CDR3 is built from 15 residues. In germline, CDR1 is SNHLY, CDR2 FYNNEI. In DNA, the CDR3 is TGTGCCAGCAGGAGGGGGGGCACGAACACCGGGGAGCTGTTTTTT. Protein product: CASRRGGTNTGELFF.

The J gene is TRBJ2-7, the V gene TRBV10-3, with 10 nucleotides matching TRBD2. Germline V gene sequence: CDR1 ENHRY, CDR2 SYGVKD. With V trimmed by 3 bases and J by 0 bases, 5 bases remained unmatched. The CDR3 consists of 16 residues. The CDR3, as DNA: TGTGCCATCAGTGACGCGGCTAGCGGGAGCTCCTACGAGCAGTACTTC. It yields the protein CAISDAASGSSYEQYF.

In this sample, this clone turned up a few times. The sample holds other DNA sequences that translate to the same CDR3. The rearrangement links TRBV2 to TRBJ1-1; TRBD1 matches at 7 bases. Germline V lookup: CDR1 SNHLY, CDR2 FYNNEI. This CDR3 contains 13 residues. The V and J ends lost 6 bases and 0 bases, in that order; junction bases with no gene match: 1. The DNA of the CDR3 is TGTGCCAGCAGAGGGACAGTGAACACTGAAGCTTTCTTT. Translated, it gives CASRGTVNTEAFF.

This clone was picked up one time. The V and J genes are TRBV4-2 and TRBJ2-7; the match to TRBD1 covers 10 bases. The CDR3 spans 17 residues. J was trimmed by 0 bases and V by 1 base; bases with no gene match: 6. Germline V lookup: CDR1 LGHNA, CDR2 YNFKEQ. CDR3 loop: CASSQGTGGLNSYEQYF. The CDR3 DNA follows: TGTGCCAGCAGCCAAGGGACAGGGGGGCTAAACTCCTACGAGCAGTACTTC.

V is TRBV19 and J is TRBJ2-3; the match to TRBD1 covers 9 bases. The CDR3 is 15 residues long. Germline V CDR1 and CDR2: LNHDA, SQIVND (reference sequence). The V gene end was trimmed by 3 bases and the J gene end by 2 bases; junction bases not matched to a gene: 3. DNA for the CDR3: TGTGCCAGTAGTATCACAGGGGGCTACACAGATACGCAGTATTTT. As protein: CASSITGGYTDTQYF.

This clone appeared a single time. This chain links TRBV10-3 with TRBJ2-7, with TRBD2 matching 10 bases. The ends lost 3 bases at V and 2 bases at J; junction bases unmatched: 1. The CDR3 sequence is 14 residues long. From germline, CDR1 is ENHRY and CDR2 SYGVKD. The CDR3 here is CAISDSGRTYEQYF. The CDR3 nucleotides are TGTGCCATCAGTGATAGCGGGAGGACCTACGAGCAGTACTTC.

The CDR3 reads CASSPTDTSGIYNEQFF. The CDR3 DNA follows: TGTGCCAGCAGCCCCACCGATACTAGCGGGATCTACAATGAGCAGTTCTTC. This chain links TRBV27 with TRBJ2-1, with 10 nucleotides matching TRBD2. Germline values: CDR1 MNHEY, CDR2 SMNVEV (reference sequence). This CDR3 region has 17 residues. The V segment lost 6 bases and the J segment 3 bases; nucleotides outside the gene matches: 11.

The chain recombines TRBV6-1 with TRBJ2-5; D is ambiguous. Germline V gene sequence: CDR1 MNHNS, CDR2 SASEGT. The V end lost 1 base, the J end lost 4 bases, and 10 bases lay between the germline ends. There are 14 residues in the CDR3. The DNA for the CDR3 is TGTGCCAGCAGTGAAGGACGTCAACCAGAGACCCAGTACTTC. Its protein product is CASSEGRQPETQYF.

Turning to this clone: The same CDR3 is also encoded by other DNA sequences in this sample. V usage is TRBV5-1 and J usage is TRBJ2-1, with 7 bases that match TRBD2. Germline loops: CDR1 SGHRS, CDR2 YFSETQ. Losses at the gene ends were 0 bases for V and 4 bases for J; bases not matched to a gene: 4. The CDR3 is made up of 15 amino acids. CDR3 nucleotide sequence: TGCGCCAGCAGCTTGGTCCTAGCGGCATACAATGAGCAGTTCTTC. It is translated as CASSLVLAAYNEQFF.

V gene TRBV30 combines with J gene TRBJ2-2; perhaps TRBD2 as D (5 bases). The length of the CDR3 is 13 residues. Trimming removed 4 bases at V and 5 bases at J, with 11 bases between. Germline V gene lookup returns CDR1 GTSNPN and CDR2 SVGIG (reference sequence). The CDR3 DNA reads TGTGCCTGGACCGCCCGCGGGACCGGGGAGCTGTTTTTT. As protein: CAWTARGTGELFF.

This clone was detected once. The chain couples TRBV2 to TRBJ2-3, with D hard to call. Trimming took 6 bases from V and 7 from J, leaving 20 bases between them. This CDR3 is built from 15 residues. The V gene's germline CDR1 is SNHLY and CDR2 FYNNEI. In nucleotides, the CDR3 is TGTGCCAGCAGCCCTCGGGCCGACCCTACCAATACGCAGTATTTT. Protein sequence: CASSPRADPTNTQYF.

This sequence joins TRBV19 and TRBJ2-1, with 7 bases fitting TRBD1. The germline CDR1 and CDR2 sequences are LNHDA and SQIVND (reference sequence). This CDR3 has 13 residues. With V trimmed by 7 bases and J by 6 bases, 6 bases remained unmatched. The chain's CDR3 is CASMGTASNEQFF. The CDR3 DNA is TGTGCCAGTATGGGGACAGCATCCAATGAGCAGTTCTTC.

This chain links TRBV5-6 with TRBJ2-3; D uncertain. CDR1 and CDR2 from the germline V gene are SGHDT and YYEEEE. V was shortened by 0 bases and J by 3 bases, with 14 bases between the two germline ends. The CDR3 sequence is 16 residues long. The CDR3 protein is CASSLASARRTDTQYF. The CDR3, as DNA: TGTGCCAGCAGCTTGGCGTCGGCTAGACGGACAGATACGCAGTATTTT.

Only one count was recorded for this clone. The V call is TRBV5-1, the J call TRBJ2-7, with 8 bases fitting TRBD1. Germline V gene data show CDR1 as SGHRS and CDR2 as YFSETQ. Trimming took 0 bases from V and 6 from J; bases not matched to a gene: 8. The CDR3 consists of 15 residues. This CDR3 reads CASSLAFGQGIEQYF. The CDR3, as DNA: TGCGCCAGCAGCTTGGCCTTCGGACAGGGAATCGAGCAGTACTTC.

CDR3 region: CASSLEQGLVAFF. In DNA, the CDR3 is TGTGCCAGCAGCTTAGAACAGGGCCTGGTGGCTTTCTTT. The J gene is TRBJ1-1, the V gene TRBV7-9, with D perhaps matching TRBD1 (6 bases). This CDR3 contains 13 residues. V was pared by 1 base and J by 11 bases, with 14 bases between. The germline V gene encodes CDR1 SEHNR and CDR2 FQNEAQ (reference sequence).

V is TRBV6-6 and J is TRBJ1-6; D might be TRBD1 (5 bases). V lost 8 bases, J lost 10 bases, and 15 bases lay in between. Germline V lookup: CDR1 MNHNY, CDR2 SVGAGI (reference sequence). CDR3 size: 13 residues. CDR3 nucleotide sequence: TGTGCCAGCTATGTCGGTCAGGGCTCACCCCTCCACTTT. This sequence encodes CASYVGQGSPLHF.

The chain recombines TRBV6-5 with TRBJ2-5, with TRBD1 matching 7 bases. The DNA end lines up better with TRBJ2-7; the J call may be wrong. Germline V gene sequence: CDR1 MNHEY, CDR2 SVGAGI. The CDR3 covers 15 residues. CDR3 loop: CASSYSGRGPYEQYF. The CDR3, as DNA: TGTGCCAGCAGTTACTCGGGAAGGGGGCCCTACGAGCAGTACTTC.